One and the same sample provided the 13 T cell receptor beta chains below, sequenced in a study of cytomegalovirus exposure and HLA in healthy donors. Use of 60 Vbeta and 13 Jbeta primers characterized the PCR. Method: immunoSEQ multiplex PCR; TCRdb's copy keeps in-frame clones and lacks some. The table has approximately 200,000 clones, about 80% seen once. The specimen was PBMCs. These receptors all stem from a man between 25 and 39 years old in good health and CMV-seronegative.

The CDR3 spells CAIMDRVNEQYF. In nucleotides, the CDR3 is TGTGCCATCATGGACAGGGTAAACGAGCAGTACTTC. The chain links TRBV19 to TRBJ2-7, with 8 nucleotides matching TRBD1. The J segment lost 5 bases and the V segment lost 10 bases, leaving 7 bases of the junction unmatched. CDR1 and CDR2 (germline): LNHDA, SQIVND (reference sequence). The CDR3 length is 12 residues.

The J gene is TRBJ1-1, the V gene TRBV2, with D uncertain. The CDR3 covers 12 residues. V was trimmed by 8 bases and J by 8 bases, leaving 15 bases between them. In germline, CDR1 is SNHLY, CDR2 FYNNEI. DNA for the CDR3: TGTGCCAGCCCAGGACCGCCGGGGGAAGCTTTCTTT. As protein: CASPGPPGEAFF. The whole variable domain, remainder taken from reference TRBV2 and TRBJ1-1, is EPEVTQTPSHQVTQMGQEVILRCVPISNHLYFYWYRQILGQKVEFLVSFYNNEISEKSEIFDDQFSVERPDGSNFTLKIRSTKLEDSAMYFCASPGPPGEAFFGQGTRLTVV.

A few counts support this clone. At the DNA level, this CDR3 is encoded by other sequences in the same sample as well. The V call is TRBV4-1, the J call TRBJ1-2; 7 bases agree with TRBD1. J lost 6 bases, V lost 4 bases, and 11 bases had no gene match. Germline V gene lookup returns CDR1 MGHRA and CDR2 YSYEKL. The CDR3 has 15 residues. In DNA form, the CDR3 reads TGCGCCAGCAGCCGAGCGGCCGGGACAGCTGATGGCTACACCTTC. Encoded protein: CASSRAAGTADGYTF.

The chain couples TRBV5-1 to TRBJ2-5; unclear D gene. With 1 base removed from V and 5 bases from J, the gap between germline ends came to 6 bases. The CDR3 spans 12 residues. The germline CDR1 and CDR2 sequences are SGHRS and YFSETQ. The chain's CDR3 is CASSLYGETQYF. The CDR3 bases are TGCGCCAGCAGCTTGTACGGGGAGACCCAGTACTTC.

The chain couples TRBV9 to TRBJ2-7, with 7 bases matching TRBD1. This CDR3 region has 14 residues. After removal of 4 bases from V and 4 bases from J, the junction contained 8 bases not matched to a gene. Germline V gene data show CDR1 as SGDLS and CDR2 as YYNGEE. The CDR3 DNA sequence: TGTGCCAGCAGCCCTCGGGACAGTTTTTACGAGCAGTACTTC. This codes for CASSPRDSFYEQYF. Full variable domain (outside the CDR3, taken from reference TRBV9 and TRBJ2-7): DSGVTQTPKHLITATGQRVTLRCSPRSGDLSVYWYQQSLDQGLQFLIQYYNGEERAKGNILERFSAQQFPDLHSELNLSSLELGDSALYFCASSPRDSFYEQYFGPGTRLTVT.

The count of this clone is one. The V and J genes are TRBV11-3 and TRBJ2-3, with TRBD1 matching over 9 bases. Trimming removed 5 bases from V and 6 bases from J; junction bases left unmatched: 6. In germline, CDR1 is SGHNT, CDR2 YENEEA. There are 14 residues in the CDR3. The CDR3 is CASSPGTGFDTQYF. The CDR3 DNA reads TGTGCCAGCAGCCCGGGGACAGGGTTTGATACGCAGTATTTT.

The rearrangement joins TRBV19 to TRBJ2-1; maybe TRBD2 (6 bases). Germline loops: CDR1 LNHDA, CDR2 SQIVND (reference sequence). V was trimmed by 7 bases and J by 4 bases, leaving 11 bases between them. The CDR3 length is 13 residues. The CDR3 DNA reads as TGTGCCAGTACCACGGGACTTTACAATGAGCAGTTCTTC. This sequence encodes CASTTGLYNEQFF. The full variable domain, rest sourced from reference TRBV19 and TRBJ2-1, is DGGITQSPKYLFRKEGQNVTLSCEQNLNHDAMYWYRQDPGQGLRLIYYSQIVNDFQKGDIAEGYSVSREKKESFPLTVTSAQKNPTAFYLCASTTGLYNEQFFGPGTRLTVL.

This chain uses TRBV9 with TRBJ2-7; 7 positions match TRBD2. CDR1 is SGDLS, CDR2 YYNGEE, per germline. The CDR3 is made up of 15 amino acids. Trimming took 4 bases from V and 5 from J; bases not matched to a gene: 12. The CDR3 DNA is TGTGCCAGCAGCCCCTCGGGGGGTAAGTTCGACGAGCAGTACTTC. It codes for CASSPSGGKFDEQYF.

CDR3 amino acids: CASSEYRKAEAFF. For the CDR3, the DNA is TGCGCCAGCAGTGAGTACAGGAAGGCTGAAGCTTTCTTT. The chain couples TRBV10-2 to TRBJ1-1; D is perhaps TRBD1 (5 bases). Germline CDR1 is WSHSY and CDR2 is SAAADI. The germline V and J ends were trimmed by 1 base and 6 bases, with 9 bases remaining between them. This CDR3 contains 13 residues.

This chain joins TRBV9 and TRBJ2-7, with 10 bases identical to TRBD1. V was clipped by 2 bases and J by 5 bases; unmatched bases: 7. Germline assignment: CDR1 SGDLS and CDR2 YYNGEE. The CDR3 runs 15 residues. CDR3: CASSVQTGGLDEQYF. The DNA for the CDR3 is TGTGCCAGCAGCGTCCAGACAGGGGGCTTGGACGAGCAGTACTTC. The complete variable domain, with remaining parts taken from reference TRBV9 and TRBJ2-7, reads DSGVTQTPKHLITATGQRVTLRCSPRSGDLSVYWYQQSLDQGLQFLIQYYNGEERAKGNILERFSAQQFPDLHSELNLSSLELGDSALYFCASSVQTGGLDEQYFGPGTRLTVT.

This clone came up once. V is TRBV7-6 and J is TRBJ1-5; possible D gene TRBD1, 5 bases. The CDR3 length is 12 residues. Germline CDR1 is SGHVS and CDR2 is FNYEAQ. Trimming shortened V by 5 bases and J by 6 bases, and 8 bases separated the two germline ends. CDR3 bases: TGTGCCAGCAGCCCCGGGGGTCAGCCCCAGCATTTT. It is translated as CASSPGGQPQHF. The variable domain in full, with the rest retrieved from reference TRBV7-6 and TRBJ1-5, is GAGVSQSPRYKVTKRGQDVALRCDPISGHVSLYWYRQALGQGPEFLTYFNYEAQQDKSGLPNDRFSAERPEGSISTLTIQRTEQRDSAMYRCASSPGGQPQHFGDGTRLSIL.

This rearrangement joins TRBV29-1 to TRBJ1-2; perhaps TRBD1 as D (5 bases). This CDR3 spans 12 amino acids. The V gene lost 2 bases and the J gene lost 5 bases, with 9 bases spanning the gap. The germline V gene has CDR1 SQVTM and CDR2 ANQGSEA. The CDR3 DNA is TGCAGCGTTGAAAGGGGTGAATATGGCTACACCTTC. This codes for CSVERGEYGYTF.

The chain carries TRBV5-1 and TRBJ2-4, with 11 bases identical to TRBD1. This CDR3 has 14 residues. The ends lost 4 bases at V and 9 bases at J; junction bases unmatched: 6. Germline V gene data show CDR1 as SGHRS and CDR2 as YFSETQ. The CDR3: CASSAGQGGGIQYF. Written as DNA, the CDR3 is TGCGCCAGCAGCGCGGGACAGGGGGGGGGCATTCAGTACTTC. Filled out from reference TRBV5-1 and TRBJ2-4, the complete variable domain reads KAGVTQTPRYLIKTRGQQVTLSCSPISGHRSVSWYQQTPGQGLQFLFEYFSETQRNKGNFPGRFSGRQFSNSRSEMNVSTLELGDSALYLCASSAGQGGGIQYFGAGTRLSVL.